This T cell receptor beta chain was found in a study of shared clonotypes between healthy human individuals. Study details: Ranging from 18 to 49 in age, donors were two women and three men. Study conclusions and caveats: Relative to their counterparts shared across all four donors, non-shared clonotypes exhibited diminished generation probabilities. What rarefaction showed was incomplete sorted-subset sequencing despite large depth.

On this clone: Antigen: not known.

TCRdb keeps only in-frame clones here, not all; method: immunoSEQ multiplex PCR. The data show some 2,100,000 clones, roughly 95% seen once. The CDR3 is 15 residues long. Germline V gives CDR1 SGHTA, CDR2 FQGNSA. J gave up 4 bases and V 5 bases, and 9 bases lay outside the gene matches. This sequence originates from a man younger than 35 in good health. The rearrangement joins TRBV7-2 to TRBJ1-2, with 8 positions matching TRBD1. The sample was naive CD4+ T cells sorted from blood. Subset of the sample: CD45RA+ positively selected. The CDR3 loop reads CASSDRTGLSYGYTF. The CDR3 DNA reads TGTGCCAGCAGCGACAGGACAGGGCTTAGCTATGGCTACACCTTC.